The T cell receptor (beta chain) described here comes from a study of CD4 and CD8 cells across lung adenocarcinoma regions. TCRdb processed the PCR reads anew with MiXCR; each CDR3 protein has one entry. The table includes 25,000 to 30,000 distinct CDR3 sequences, 50% to 55% detected once. Donors had localized lung adenocarcinoma, a non-small cell lung cancer. The CDR3 is 14 amino acids. The germline V gene encodes CDR1 ENHRY and CDR2 SYGVKD. This clonotype has just one count. One end of the junction does not line up with germline, which may come from a read error. Sequences were obtained from CD8+ T cells from the center of a lung tumor. The gene calls are TRBV10-3 and TRBJ2-3; D may be TRBD1 or TRBD2 (5 bases each). This sequence originates from a male donor with lung adenocarcinoma. The CD4 and CD8 labels of this study may be unreliable. The CDR3 protein is CAIGDRHATDTQYF. CDR3 sequence (DNA): TGTGCCATCGGGGACCGGCACGCCACAGATACGCAGTATTTC.